This TCR beta chain was identified in a study of Graves' ophthalmopathy and Graves' hyperthyroidism. The authors amplified TCR beta CDR3 regions from RNA transcripts. HTBI primers primed a first-round RT-PCR, and a second-round multiplex PCR followed. Each CDR3 protein is one row after TCRdb ran MiXCR on the multiplex PCR reads. The sample lists almost 750,000 distinct CDR3 sequences, approximately 40% occurring once. V lost 0 bases to trimming and J lost 4 bases, with 13 bases between them. The CDR3 is made up of 15 amino acids. Looked up from germline, CDR1 is KGHSH and CDR2 is LQKENI. This clonotype was sampled from an adult man with Graves' ophthalmopathy. The sequenced sample consisted of peripheral blood. The V gene is TRBV18, the J gene TRBJ2-7, with D perhaps being TRBD1 or TRBD2 (5 bases each). This chain's CDR3 is CASSPPGDGFYEQYF. The CDR3 nucleotides are TGTGCCAGCTCACCACCTGGGGACGGCTTTTACGAGCAGTACTTC.